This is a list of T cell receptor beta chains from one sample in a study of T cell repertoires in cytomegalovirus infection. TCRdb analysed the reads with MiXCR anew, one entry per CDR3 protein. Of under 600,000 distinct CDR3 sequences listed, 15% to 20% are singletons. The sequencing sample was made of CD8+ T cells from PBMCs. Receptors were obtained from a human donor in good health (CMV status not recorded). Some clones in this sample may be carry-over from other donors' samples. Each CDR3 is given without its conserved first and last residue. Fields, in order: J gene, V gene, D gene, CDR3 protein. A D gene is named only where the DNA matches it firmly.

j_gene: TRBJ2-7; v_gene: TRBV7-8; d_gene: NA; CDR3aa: ASSLAQRVIDEQY
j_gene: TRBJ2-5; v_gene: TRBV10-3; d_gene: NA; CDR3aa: ARRGIQY
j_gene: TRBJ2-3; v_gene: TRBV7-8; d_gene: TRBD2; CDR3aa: ASSLRRLAGSTDTQY
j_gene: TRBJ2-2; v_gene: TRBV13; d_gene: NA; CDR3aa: ASSLPGGGRTGELF
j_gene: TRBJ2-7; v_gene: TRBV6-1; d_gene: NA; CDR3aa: ASRQGAGGGYEQY
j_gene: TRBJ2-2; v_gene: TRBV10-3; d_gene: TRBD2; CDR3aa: AISARSGGYTGELF
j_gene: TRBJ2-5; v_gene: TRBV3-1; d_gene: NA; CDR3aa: ASSQDFLGLQETQY
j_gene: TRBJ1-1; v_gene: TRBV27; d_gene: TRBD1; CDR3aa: ASSFRLGQGVNTEAF
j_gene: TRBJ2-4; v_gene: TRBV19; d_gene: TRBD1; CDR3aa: ASRNRDRGLLAKNIQY
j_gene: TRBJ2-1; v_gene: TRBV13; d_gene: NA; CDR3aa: ASSPLEEQF
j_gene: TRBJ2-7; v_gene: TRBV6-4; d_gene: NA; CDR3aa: ASSEGTGNHYEQY
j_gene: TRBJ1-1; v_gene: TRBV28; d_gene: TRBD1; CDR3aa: ASTVGQGYMNTEAF
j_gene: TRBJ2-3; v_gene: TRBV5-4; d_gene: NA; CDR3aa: ASSFGRDTPY
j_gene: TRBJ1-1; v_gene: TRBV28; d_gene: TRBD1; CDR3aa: ASSFAGGEITEAF
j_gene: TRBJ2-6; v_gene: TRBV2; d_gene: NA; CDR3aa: ASSEAGAGANVLT
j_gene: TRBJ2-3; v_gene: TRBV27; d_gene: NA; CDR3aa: ASSLGGFPDKQY
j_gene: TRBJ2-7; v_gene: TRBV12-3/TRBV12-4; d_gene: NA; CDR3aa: ASSFQGPNYEQY
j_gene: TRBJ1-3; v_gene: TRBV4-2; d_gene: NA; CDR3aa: ASSQKTIY
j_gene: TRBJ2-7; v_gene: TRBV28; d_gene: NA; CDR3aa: ASTSPRNSYEQY
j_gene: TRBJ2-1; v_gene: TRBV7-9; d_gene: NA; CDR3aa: ASSKNSYNEQF
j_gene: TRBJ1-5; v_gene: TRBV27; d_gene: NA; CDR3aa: ASSLSAGEFNQPQH
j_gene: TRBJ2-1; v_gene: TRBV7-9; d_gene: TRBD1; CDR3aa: ASRAQGQGSHEQF
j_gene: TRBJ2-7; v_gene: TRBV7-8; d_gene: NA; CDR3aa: ASSLAYVRGDYYEQY
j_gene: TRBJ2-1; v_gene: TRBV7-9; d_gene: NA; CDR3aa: ASSLSDEQF
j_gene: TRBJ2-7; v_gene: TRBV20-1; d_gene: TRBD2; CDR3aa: SARGLAGLYEQY
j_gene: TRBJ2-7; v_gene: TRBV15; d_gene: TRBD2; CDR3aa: ATSSNRGGQGSREQY
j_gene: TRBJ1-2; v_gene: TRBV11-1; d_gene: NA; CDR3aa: ASSPPGSSNYGYT
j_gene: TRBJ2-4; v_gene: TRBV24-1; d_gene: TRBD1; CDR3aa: ATSDWEQGLQY
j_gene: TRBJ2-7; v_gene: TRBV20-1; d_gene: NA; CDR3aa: SAEREASSYEQY
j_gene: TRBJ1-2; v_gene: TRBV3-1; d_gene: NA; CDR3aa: ASSPGNPDFYGYT
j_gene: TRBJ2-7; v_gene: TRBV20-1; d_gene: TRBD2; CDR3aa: SADTGLVSYEQY
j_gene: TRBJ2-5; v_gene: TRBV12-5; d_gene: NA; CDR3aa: ASSGPAQY
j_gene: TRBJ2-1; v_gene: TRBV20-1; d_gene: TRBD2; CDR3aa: SASDTSGTSYEQF
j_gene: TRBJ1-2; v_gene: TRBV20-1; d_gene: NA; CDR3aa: SAPAGEPRNGYT
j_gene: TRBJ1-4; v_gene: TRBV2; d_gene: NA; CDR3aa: ASRPGRSNEKLF
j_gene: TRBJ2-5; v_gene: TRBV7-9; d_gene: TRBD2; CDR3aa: ASSPGGARETQY
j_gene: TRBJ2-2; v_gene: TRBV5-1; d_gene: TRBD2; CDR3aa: APTPSCGRASHDTGELF
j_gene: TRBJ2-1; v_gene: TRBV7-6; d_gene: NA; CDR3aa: ASSLAMATEQF
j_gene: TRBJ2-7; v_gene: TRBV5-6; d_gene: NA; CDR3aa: ASSSGHTAYEQY
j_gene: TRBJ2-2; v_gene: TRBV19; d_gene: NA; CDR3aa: ASSPLQGSNTGELF
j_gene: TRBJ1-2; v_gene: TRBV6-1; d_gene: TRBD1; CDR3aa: ASSSNLLTGNYGYT
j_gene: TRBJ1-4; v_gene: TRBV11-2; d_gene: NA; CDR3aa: ASSPQGATNEKLF